This T cell receptor beta chain was profiled in a study of shared clonotypes between healthy human individuals. Overall study results and limits: Generation probability values for non-shared clonotypes were lower than those for clonotypes shared by all four donors. On the whole, naive subsets had larger estimated richness than memory subsets had.

A note on this clone: Its antigen remains unidentified.

Repertoires were generated with immunoSEQ multiplex PCR, while TCRdb's copy carries only in-frame clones and drops some. The sample holds about 2.3 million clones, roughly 90% seen once. A CD45RA+ naive subset and a CD45RA-negative memory subset were split from CD4+ cells. The trim removed 6 bases at V and 12 bases at J, leaving 12 bases unmatched. The CDR3 loop spans 14 amino acids. Germline V gives CDR1 MNHNS, CDR2 SASEGT. Input material: naive CD4+ T cells from PBMCs. Noted subset: CD45RA+ positively selected. This sequence was found in a man between 18 and 29 years old in good health. Some clones in this sample may be carry-over from other donors' samples. The rearrangement joins TRBV6-1 to TRBJ2-1; 9 nucleotides align to TRBD1. In DNA form, the CDR3 reads TGTGCCAGCAGGGGAGGACAGGGGACCTACGGGCAGTTCTTC. This gives the protein CASRGGQGTYGQFF.